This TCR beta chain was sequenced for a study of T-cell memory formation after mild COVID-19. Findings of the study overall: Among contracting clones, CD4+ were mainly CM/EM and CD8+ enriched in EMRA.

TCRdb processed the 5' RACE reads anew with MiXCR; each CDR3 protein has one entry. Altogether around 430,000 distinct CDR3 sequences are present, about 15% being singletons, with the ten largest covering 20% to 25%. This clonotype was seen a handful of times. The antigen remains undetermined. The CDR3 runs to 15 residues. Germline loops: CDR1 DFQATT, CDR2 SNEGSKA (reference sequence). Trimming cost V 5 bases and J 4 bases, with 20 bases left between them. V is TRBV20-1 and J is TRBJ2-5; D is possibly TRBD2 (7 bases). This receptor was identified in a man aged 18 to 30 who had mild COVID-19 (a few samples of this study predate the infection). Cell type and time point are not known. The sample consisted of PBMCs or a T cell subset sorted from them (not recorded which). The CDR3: CSAPRGGGRAETQYF. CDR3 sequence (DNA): TGCAGTGCTCCCCGAGGGGGGGGCCGGGCAGAGACCCAGTACTTC.